These T cell receptor beta chains were read from a single sample in a study of cytomegalovirus exposure and HLA in healthy donors. Data came from immunoSEQ multiplex PCR; TCRdb stores just in-frame clones and leaves some out. This sample contains about 200,000 clones. Sequences were obtained from PBMCs. The receptors shown here come from a girl aged 2 to 9 in good health and CMV-seropositive. The CDR3 runs from the conserved cysteine through the conserved F or W. The order of the fields is CDR3 DNA, CDR3 protein, D gene, V gene, J gene. D genes are given only for firm matches.

TGTGCCTGGAGTTCCCTGGGAGGGGACGAGCAGTACTTC	CAWSSLGGDEQYF	TRBD2	TRBV30	TRBJ2-7
TGTGCCAGCAGTTTCCAAGGGAGGGGCAATCAGCCCCAGCATTTT	CASSFQGRGNQPQHF	-	TRBV28	TRBJ1-5
TGTGCCAGCAGCTTGAACAGGATAGAAAAACTGTTTTTT	CASSLNRIEKLFF	-	TRBV11-2	TRBJ1-4
TGCGCCAGCAGCAAACAGGGGGGACCCTACGAGCAGTACTTC	CASSKQGGPYEQYF	TRBD1	TRBV4-1	TRBJ2-7
TGTGCCTGGTCCTCGACAGGGGGCCGACAGCCCCAGCATTTT	CAWSSTGGRQPQHF	TRBD1	TRBV30	TRBJ1-5
TGTGCCAGCAGCCGAGAGACAGGGGGCACTGAAGCTTTCTTT	CASSRETGGTEAFF	TRBD1	TRBV14	TRBJ1-1
TGTGCCAGCAGCCCCGGGACGGGGGACTACGAGCAGTACTTC	CASSPGTGDYEQYF	-	TRBV7-9	TRBJ2-7
TGTGCCAGCAGTCCAAGCGTGAGCGGGACCAACACCGGGGAGCTGTTTTTT	CASSPSVSGTNTGELFF	TRBD2	TRBV4-2	TRBJ2-2
TGTGCCAGCAGTTTCCTTGCTAGCGGGTTCTACAATGAGCAGTTCTTC	CASSFLASGFYNEQFF	TRBD2	TRBV28	TRBJ2-1
TGTGCCAGCAGTTCATTGACTCCTCCCTACGAGCAGTACTTC	CASSSLTPPYEQYF	-	TRBV28	TRBJ2-7
TGTGCCATCAGTGAGGCCCTGGGACAGGGGTTCGATCAGCCCCAGCATTTT	CAISEALGQGFDQPQHF	TRBD1	TRBV10-3	TRBJ1-5
TGTGCAAGTCGCTCAGGCCCCCCTAGCACAGATACGCAGTATTTT	CASRSGPPSTDTQYF	-	TRBV12-2	TRBJ2-3
TGTGCCAGCCGAATGGGGAGGGGACAGGAAAATGAGCAGTTCTTC	CASRMGRGQENEQFF	-	TRBV7-6	TRBJ2-1
TGTGCCAGCAGCACAACTAACACAGATACGCAGTATTTT	CASSTTNTDTQYF	-	TRBV7-2	TRBJ2-3
TGCGCCAGCAGCTATTCGACAGGGGGAGGGGTTGGCTACACCTTC	CASSYSTGGGVGYTF	TRBD1	TRBV5-1	TRBJ1-2
TGTGCCAGTAGAGAACAGGGGGCCATAGTTAACACCGGGGAGCTGTTTTTT	CASREQGAIVNTGELFF	TRBD1	TRBV19	TRBJ2-2
TGTGCCAGCTCACGAACAGGGGACTATGGCTACACCTTC	CASSRTGDYGYTF	TRBD1	TRBV18	TRBJ1-2
TGTGCCAGCAAGGGGACAGTAAACACCGGGGAGCTGTTTTTT	CASKGTVNTGELFF	TRBD1	TRBV2	TRBJ2-2
TGTGCCAGCAGCTTGGAGGCTAGCGGGAGGGTATGGGATGAGCAGTTCTTC	CASSLEASGRVWDEQFF	TRBD2	TRBV5-4	TRBJ2-1
TGTGCCAGCAGCTTCAGTTTACAGGGGGTCACTGAAGCTTTCTTT	CASSFSLQGVTEAFF	TRBD1	TRBV11-2	TRBJ1-1
TGTGCCAGCAGCCAAATTTTGGCTAGCGGGATCTCGAACACCGGGGAGCTGTTTTTT	CASSQILASGISNTGELFF	TRBD2	TRBV14	TRBJ2-2
TGTGCCAGCAGCCTCACAGATACGCAGTATTTT	CASSLTDTQYF	-	TRBV2	TRBJ2-3
TGCAGTCTAGCGGGGAGAGATACGCAGTATTTT	CSLAGRDTQYF	TRBD2	TRBV20-1	TRBJ2-3
TGTGCCAGCAGCCGACAAAAGGGGGTCTACGAGCAGTACTTC	CASSRQKGVYEQYF	-	TRBV5-4	TRBJ2-7
TGTGCCAGCAGCTCCGATAGCGGGAGCTACAATGAGCAGTTCTTC	CASSSDSGSYNEQFF	TRBD2	TRBV11-2	TRBJ2-1
TGTGCCAGCAGCTCTGACGGACTAGCGGGAGAGAACGAGCAGTACTTC	CASSSDGLAGENEQYF	TRBD2	TRBV7-2	TRBJ2-7
TGTGCCAGCAGCTTCCGCGGGAGGACCTACGAGCAGTACTTC	CASSFRGRTYEQYF	TRBD2	TRBV11-2	TRBJ2-7
TGTGCCAGCAGCTTAGTAGTATTAAGCGGTCGGGCCGGGGAGCTGTTTTTT	CASSLVVLSGRAGELFF	-	TRBV7-2	TRBJ2-2
TGTGCCAGCAGCTCTCCGACTAATAACTACGAGCAGTACTTC	CASSSPTNNYEQYF	-	TRBV7-9	TRBJ2-7
TGTGCCAGTAACTTTGTGGGAGAAGTTGGGGAGCTGTTTTTT	CASNFVGEVGELFF	-	TRBV19	TRBJ2-2
TGTGCCAGCAGTTTGGGCTCGGCGGGTCAAAACACAGATACGCAGTATTTT	CASSLGSAGQNTDTQYF	-	TRBV28	TRBJ2-3
TGTGCCATCAGTGAGTCGGGACTCACAGATACGCAGTATTTT	CAISESGLTDTQYF	-	TRBV10-3	TRBJ2-3
TGTGCCAGCAGCTCCCCCGAATCTCTAGCGGAGAAAAACATTCAGTACTTC	CASSSPESLAEKNIQYF	TRBD2	TRBV7-8	TRBJ2-4
TGTGCCAGCAGCAAACTTACGCAGGGGACCGATCAGCCCCAGCATTTT	CASSKLTQGTDQPQHF	-	TRBV21-1	TRBJ1-5
TGTGCCAGCATCCAAGAAGCGACAGGATACTACGAGCAGTACTTC	CASIQEATGYYEQYF	-	TRBV7-6	TRBJ2-7
TGTGCCAGCAGCTACTCGGACAGACGCGAGCAGTACTTC	CASSYSDRREQYF	-	TRBV13	TRBJ2-7
TGTGCCAGCAGTTTATCGTATCCGGACAATGAGCAGTTCTTC	CASSLSYPDNEQFF	-	TRBV27	TRBJ2-1
TGTGCCAGCAGGTTGGAAGCTAGCGGTTCCAACACCGGGGAGCTGTTTTTT	CASRLEASGSNTGELFF	TRBD2	TRBV11-3	TRBJ2-2
TGTGCCAGCAGCCCTGGCCCAGGGGTGGATGGGCCCCAGCATTTT	CASSPGPGVDGPQHF	-	TRBV27	TRBJ1-5
TGTGCCAGTAGTAGGGGGGACTTGAACACTGAAGCTTTCTTT	CASSRGDLNTEAFF	-	TRBV19	TRBJ1-1
TGTGCCAGCAGCTTGGCCTATGAGCAGTTCTTC	CASSLAYEQFF	-	TRBV5-6	TRBJ2-1
TGTGCCAGCAGCTTCAGTCCCAACCCGGACAGGACCTATGGCTACACCTTC	CASSFSPNPDRTYGYTF	TRBD1	TRBV7-8	TRBJ1-2
TGTGCCAGCAGTGAGGGGGCTGGTCAGCCCCAGCATTTT	CASSEGAGQPQHF	-	TRBV2	TRBJ1-5